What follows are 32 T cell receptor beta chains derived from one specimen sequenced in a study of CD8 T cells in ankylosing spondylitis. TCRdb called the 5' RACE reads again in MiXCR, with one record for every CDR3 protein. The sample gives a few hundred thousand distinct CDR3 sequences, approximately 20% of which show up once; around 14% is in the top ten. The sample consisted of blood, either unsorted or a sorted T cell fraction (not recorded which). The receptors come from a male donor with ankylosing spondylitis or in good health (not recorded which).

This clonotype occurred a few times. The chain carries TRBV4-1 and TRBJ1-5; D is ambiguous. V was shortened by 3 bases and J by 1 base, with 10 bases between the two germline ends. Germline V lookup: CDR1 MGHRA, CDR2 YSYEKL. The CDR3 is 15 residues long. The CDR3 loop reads CASSQRTVSNQPQHF. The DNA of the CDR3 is TGCGCCAGCAGCCAGCGGACTGTAAGCAATCAGCCCCAGCATTTT.

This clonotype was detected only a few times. CDR3 in amino acids: CSAREGIGVFDEQYF. DNA for the CDR3: TGCAGTGCTAGAGAGGGTATTGGGGTCTTTGACGAGCAGTACTTC. The chain uses TRBV20-1 and TRBJ2-7; D not resolved. Germline values: CDR1 DFQATT, CDR2 SNEGSKA (reference sequence). V was pared by 0 bases and J by 5 bases, with 17 bases between. The CDR3 is 15 residues long.

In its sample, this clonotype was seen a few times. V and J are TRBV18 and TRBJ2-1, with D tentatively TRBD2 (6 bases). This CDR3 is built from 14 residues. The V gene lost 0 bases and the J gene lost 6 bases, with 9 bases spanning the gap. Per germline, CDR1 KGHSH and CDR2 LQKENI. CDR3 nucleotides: TGTGCCAGCTCACCACCCTCAGCGGGCAATGAGCAGTTCTTC. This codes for CASSPPSAGNEQFF. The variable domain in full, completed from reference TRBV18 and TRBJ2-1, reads NAGVMQNPRHLVRRRGQEARLRCSPMKGHSHVYWYRQLPEEGLKFMVYLQKENIIDESGMPKERFSAEFPKEGPSILRIQQVVRGDSAAYFCASSPPSAGNEQFFGPGTRLTVL.

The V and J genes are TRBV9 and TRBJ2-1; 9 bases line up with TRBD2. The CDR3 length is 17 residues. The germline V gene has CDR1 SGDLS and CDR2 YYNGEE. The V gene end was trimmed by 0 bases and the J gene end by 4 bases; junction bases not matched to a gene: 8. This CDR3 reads CASSVGFSGGPYNEQFF. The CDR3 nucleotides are TGTGCCAGCAGCGTAGGCTTTAGCGGGGGACCTTACAATGAGCAGTTCTTC.

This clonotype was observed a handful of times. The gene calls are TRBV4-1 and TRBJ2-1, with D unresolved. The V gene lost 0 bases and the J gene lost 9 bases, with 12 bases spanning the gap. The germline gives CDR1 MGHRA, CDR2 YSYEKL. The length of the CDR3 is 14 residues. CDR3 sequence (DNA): TGCGCCAGCAGCCAAGAAAAAGGGCCAACTGAGCAGTTCTTC. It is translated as CASSQEKGPTEQFF.

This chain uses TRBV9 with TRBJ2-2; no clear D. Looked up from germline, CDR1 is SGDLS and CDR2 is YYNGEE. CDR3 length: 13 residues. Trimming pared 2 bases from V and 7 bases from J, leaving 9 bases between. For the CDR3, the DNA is TGTGCCAGCAGCGTCAGCTTCGGCGGGGAGCTGTTTTTT. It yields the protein CASSVSFGGELFF.

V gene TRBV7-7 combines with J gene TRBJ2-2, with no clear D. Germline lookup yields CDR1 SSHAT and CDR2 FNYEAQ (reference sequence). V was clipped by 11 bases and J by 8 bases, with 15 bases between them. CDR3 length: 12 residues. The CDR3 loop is CASSVLLGELFF. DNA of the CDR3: TGTGCCTCCAGCGTATTGTTGGGGGAGCTGTTTTTT.

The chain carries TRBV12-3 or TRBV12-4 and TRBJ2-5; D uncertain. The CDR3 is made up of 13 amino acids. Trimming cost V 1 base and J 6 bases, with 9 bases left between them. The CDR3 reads CASSLGPGKTQYF. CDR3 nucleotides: TGTGCCAGCAGTTTAGGGCCCGGAAAGACCCAGTACTTC.

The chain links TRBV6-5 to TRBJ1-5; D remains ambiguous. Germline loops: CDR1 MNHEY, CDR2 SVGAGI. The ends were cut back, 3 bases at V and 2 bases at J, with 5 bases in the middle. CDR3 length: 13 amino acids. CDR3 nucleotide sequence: TGTGCCAGCAGTTATAAAGGCAATCAGCCCCAGCATTTT. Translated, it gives CASSYKGNQPQHF.

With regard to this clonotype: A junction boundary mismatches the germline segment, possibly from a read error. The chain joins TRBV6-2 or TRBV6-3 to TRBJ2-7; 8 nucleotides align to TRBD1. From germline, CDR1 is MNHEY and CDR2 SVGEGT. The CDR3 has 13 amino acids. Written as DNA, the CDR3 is TGTGCCAGCAGTTACAGTTTTGAGGACAGGGAAGACTTC. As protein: CASSYSFEDREDF.

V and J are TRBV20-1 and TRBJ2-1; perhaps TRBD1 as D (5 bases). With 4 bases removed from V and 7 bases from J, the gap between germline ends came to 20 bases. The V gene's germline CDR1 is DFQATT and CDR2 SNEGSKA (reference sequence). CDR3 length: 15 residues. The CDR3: CSATTGPGRWNEQFF. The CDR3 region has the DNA TGCAGTGCTACCACAGGTCCAGGGCGTTGGAATGAGCAGTTCTTC.

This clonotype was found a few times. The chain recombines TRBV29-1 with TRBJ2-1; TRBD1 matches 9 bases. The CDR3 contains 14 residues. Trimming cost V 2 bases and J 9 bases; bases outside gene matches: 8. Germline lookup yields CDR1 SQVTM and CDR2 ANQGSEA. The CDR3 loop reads CSVEFRDREGEQFF. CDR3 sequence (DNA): TGCAGCGTTGAATTCCGGGACAGGGAAGGTGAGCAGTTCTTC.

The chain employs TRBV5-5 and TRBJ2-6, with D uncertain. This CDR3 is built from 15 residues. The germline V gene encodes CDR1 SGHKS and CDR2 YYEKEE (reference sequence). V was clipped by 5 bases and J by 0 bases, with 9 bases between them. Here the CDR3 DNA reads TGTGCCAGCAGTTACACCTTCTCTGGGGCCAACGTCCTGACTTTC. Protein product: CASSYTFSGANVLTF.

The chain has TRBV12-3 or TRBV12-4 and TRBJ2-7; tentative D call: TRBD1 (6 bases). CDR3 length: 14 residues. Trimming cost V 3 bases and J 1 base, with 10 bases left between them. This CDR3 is CASSFQGPSYEQYF. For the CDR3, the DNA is TGTGCCAGCAGTTTTCAGGGGCCTTCCTACGAGCAGTACTTC.

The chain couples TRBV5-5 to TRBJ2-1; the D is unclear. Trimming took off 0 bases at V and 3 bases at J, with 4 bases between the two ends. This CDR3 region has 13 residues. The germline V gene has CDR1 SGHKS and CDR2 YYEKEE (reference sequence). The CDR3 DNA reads TGTGCCAGCAGCTTGGAATTCTACAATGAGCAGTTCTTC. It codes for CASSLEFYNEQFF. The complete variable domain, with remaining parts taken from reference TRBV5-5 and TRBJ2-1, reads DAGVTQSPTHLIKTRGQQVTLRCSPISGHKSVSWYQQVLGQGPQFIFQYYEKEERGRGNFPDRFSARQFPNYSSELNVNALLLGDSALYLCASSLEFYNEQFFGPGTRLTVL.

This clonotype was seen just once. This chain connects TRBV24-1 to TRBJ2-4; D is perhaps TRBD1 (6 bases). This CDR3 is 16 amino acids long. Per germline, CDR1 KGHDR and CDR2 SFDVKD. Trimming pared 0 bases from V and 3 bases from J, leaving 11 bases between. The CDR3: CATSDLTGIGKNIQYF. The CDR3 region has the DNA TGTGCCACCAGTGATTTGACAGGGATCGGCAAAAACATTCAGTACTTC.

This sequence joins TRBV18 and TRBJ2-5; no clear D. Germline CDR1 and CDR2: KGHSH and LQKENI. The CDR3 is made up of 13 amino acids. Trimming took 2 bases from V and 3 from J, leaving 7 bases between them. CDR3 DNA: TGTGCCAGCTCACCAGTAGGAGAAGAGACCCAGTACTTC. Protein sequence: CASSPVGEETQYF.

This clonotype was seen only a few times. The CDR3 here is CASSPGGRGGETQYF. CDR3 in DNA: TGTGCCAGCAGTCCCGGTGGACGAGGGGGGGAGACCCAGTACTTC. V usage is TRBV28 and J usage is TRBJ2-5, with D possibly called TRBD1 or TRBD2 (6 bases each). The CDR3 length is 15 residues. Trimming removed 5 bases at V and 5 bases at J, with 18 bases between. Germline V gene data show CDR1 as MDHEN and CDR2 as SYDVKM.

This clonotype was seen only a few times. CDR3 protein: CASSLGQGWYNEQFF. The CDR3 nucleotides are TGTGCCAGCAGCTTAGGACAGGGCTGGTACAATGAGCAGTTCTTC. The rearrangement joins TRBV7-6 to TRBJ2-1, with TRBD1 identical over 7 bases. The CDR3 has 15 amino acids. Trimming cost V 1 base and J 4 bases; bases outside gene matches: 4. Germline V CDR1 and CDR2: SGHVS, FNYEAQ.

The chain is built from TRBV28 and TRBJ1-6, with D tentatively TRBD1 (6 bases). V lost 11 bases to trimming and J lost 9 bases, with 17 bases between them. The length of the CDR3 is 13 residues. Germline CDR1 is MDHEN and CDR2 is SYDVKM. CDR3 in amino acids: CAWGTGLGSPLHF. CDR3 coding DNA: TGTGCCTGGGGTACAGGGCTGGGTTCACCCCTCCACTTT.

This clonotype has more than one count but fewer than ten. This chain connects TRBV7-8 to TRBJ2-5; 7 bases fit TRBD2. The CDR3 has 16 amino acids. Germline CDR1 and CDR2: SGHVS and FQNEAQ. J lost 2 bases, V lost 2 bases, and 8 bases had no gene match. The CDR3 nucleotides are TGTGCCAGCAGCTTATGGATGGGGGGGGAACAAGAGACCCAGTACTTC. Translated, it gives CASSLWMGGEQETQYF.

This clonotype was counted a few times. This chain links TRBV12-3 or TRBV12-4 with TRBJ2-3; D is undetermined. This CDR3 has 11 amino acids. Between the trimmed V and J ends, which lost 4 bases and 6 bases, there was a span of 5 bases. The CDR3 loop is CASSYEDTQYF. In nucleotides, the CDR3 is TGTGCCAGCAGTTACGAGGATACGCAGTATTTT.

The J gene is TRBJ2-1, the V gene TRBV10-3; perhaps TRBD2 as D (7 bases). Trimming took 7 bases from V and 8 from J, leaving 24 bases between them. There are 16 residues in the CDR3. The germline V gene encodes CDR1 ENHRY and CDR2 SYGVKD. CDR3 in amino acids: CAIISNLGGGIDEQFF. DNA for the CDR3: TGTGCCATCATTTCAAATTTAGGGGGGGGGATCGATGAGCAGTTCTTC.

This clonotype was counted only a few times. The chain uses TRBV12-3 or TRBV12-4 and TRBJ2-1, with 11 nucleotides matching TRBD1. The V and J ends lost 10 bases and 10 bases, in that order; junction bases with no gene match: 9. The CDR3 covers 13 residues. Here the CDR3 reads CAIGDRGALEQFF. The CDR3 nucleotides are TGTGCCATAGGGGACAGGGGGGCTTTGGAGCAGTTCTTC.

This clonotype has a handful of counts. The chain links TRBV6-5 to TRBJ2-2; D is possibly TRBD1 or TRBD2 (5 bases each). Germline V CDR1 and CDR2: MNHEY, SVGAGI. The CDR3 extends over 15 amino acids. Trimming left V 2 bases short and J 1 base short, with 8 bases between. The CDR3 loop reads CASSYGTENTGELFF. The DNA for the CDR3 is TGTGCCAGCAGTTACGGGACGGAGAACACCGGGGAGCTGTTTTTT.

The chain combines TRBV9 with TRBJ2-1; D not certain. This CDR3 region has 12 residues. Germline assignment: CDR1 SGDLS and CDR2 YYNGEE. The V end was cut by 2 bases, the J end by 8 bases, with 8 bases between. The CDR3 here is CASSVGRDEQFF. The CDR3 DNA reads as TGTGCCAGCAGCGTCGGACGGGATGAGCAGTTCTTC.

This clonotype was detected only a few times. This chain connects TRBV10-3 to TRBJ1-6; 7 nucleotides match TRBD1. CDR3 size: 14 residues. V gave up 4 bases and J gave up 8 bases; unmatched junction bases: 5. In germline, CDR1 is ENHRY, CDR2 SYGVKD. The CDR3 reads CAISGDSDYSPLHF. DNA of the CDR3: TGTGCCATCAGTGGGGACAGCGACTATTCACCCCTCCACTTT.

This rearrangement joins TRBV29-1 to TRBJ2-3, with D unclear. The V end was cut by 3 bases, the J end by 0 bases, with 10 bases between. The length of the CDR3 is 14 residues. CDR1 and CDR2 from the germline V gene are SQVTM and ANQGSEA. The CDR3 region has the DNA TGCAGCGTTGATGCAGGTCCTAGCACAGATACGCAGTATTTT. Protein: CSVDAGPSTDTQYF.

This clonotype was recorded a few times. The CDR3 spells CASSHRTDPSYEQYF. For the CDR3, the DNA is TGTGCCAGCAGCCACAGAACCGACCCTTCCTACGAGCAGTACTTC. The chain has TRBV4-2 and TRBJ2-7; D is unclear. Deletions cut 3 bases from V and 1 base from J, with 13 bases between. Germline loops: CDR1 LGHNA, CDR2 YNFKEQ. The CDR3 spans 15 residues.

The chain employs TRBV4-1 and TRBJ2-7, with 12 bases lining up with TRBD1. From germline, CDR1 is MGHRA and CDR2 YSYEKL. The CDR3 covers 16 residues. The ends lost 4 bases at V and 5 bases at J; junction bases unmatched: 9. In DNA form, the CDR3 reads TGCGCCAGCAGCCCGACCGGGACAGGGGGCCGTAACGAGCAGTACTTC. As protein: CASSPTGTGGRNEQYF.

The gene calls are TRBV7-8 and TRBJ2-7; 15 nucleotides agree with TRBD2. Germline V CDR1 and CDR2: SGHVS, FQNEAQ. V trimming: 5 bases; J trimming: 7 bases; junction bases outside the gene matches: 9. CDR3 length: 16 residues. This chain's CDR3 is CASSAAWTSGGEEQYF. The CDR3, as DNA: TGTGCCAGCAGCGCCGCATGGACTAGCGGGGGGGAGGAGCAGTACTTC. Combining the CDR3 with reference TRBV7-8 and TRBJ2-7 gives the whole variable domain GAGVSQSPRYKVAKRGQDVALRCDPISGHVSLFWYQQALGQGPEFLTYFQNEAQLDKSGLPSDRFFAERPEGSVSTLKIQRTQQEDSAVYLCASSAAWTSGGEEQYFGPGTRLTVT.

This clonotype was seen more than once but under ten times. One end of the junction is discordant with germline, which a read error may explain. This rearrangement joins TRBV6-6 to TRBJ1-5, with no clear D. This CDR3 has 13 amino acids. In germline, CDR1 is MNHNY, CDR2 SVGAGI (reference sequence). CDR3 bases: TGCGCCTCGGAGTCGTATAGCAATCAGCCCCAGCATTTT. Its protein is CASESYSNQPQHF.